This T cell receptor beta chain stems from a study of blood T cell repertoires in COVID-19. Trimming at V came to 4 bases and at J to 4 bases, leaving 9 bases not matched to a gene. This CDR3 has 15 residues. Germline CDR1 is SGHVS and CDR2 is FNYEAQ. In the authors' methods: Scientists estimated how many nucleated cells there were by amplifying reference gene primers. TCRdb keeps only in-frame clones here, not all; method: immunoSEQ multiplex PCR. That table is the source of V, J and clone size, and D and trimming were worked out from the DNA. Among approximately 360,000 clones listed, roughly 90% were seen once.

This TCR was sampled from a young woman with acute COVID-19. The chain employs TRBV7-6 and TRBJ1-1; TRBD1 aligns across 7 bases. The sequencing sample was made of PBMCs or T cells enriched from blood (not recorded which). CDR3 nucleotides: TGTGCCAGCAGCTCAACCACAGGGGTTGGCACTGAAGCTTTCTTT. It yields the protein CASSSTTGVGTEAFF.